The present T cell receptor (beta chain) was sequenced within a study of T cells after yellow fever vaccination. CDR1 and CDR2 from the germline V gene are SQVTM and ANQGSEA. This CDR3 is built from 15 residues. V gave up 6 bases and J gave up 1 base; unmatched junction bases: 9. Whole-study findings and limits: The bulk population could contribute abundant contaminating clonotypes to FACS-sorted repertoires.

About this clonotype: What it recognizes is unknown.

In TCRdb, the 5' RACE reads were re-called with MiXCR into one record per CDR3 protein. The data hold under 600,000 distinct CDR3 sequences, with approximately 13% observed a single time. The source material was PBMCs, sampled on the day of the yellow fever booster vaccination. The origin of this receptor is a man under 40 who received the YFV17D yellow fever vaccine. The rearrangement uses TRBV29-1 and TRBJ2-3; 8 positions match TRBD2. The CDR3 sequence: CSVFPFSGGTDTQYF. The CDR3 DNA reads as TGCAGCGTCTTTCCCTTTAGCGGGGGCACAGATACGCAGTATTTT.